Sequencing of this TCR beta chain was carried out in a study of blood T cell repertoires in COVID-19. Turning to the study itself: The samples span acute and convalescent COVID-19 from the United States, Italy and Spain. PBMCs, B-cell-depleted T cells, or T cells were the source of the cDNA or gDNA that made up the material.

Original data processing: From reference gene primer amplification, estimates of nucleated cell counts were derived. Profiling relied on immunoSEQ multiplex PCR, and the TCRdb table lists in-frame clones only, not all of them. V and J calls and clone size are copied from that table; D and trimming were computed from the DNA. The sample contains 120,000 or so clones, about 80% of which appear only once. This CDR3 has 16 amino acids. Germline trimming cut 7 bases from V and 7 bases from J; bases unmatched to any gene: 14. Germline loops: CDR1 SGHTA, CDR2 FQGNSA. Sample: peripheral blood. This chain uses TRBV7-2 with TRBJ2-7; 12 bases fit TRBD2. The receptor was isolated from a man aged 40-49 years with active or convalescent COVID-19. CDR3 in DNA: TGTGCCAGCACCCGGACTAGCGGGAACCGGGGGGGGGAGCAGTACTTC. Translated: CASTRTSGNRGGEQYF.